The present T cell receptor beta chain was sequenced within a study of T cell changes during pregnancy in multiple sclerosis. This clone was seen only a few times. V lost 6 bases and J lost 12, with 15 bases in between. The CDR3 consists of 11 residues. Looked up from germline, CDR1 is DFQATT and CDR2 is SNEGSKA (reference sequence). Libraries were prepared by immunoSEQ multiplex PCR; TCRdb keeps only in-frame clonotypes and omits some of them. The sample consists of more than 45,000 clones, around 90% of them appearing once. This chain uses TRBV20-1 with TRBJ2-1, with a tentative D call TRBD2 (5 bases). This TCR was recovered from a female donor with multiple sclerosis, enrolled in a pregnancy study. The sequenced sample was CD4+ T cells from peripheral blood mononuclear cells, obtained in the second trimester of pregnancy. This chain's CDR3 is CSAAGLPVQFF. The DNA of the CDR3 is TGCAGTGCGGCAGGACTCCCAGTGCAGTTCTTC.